The rows below give T cell receptor beta chains drawn from one sample of a study of blood T cell repertoires in COVID-19. Clones were read by immunoSEQ multiplex PCR, and TCRdb kept only the in-frame ones, dropping some. The data contain fewer than 500,000 clones, roughly 90% of them singletons. Source material: PBMCs or T cells enriched from blood (not recorded which). The source of these receptors is a woman aged 25 to 45 with acute COVID-19. The CDR3 runs from the conserved cysteine through the conserved F or W. D genes are given only for firm matches. Only some rows state a clone size, as once, few, many or a class for expanded clones.

d_call j_call clone_size cdr3_length v_call cdr3_nt cdr3_aa
TRBD2 TRBJ2-7 - 15 TRBV6-5 TGTGCCAGCAGGCAGAAAGCGGGGGCTCTCGGAGAGCAGTACTTC CASRQKAGALGEQYF
TRBD1 TRBJ2-1 - 17 TRBV4-1 TGCGCCAGCAGCCACCGCACGACAGGGGGGGCGTCGAATGAGCAGTTCTTC CASSHRTTGGASNEQFF
TRBD1 TRBJ2-7 - 17 TRBV7-3 TGTGCCAGCAGCTTATCCGGGACAGGGTATAATTCCTACGAGCAGTACTTC CASSLSGTGYNSYEQYF
- TRBJ1-5 - 15 TRBV24-1 TGTGCCACCAGTGATACGACAGTTTCTAATCAGCCCCAGCATTTT CATSDTTVSNQPQHF
- TRBJ2-7 - 13 TRBV5-6 TGTGCCAGCAGCTTAGCGGTCGGCCTCGAGCAGTACTTC CASSLAVGLEQYF
TRBD2 TRBJ2-2 - 15 TRBV9 TGTGCCAGCAGCGCATCGGGGGGGAACACCGGGGAGCTGTTTTTT CASSASGGNTGELFF
- TRBJ2-5 - 13 TRBV3-1/TRBV3-2 TGTGCCAGCAGCCAAGGGGCACAAGAGACCCAGTACTTC CASSQGAQETQYF
- TRBJ2-1 - 13 TRBV19 TGTGCCAGTAGTAAAAACCGGGAGAATGAGCAGTTCTTC CASSKNRENEQFF
- TRBJ2-3 - 14 TRBV18 TGTGCCAGCTCACCACTCCAGGGCACAGATACGCAGTATTTT CASSPLQGTDTQYF
- TRBJ1-1 - 14 TRBV6-1 TGTGCCAGCAGTGAAGCGTTCGACAGAGTTGAAGCTTTCTTT CASSEAFDRVEAFF
- TRBJ1-2 once 12 TRBV20-1 TGCAGTGCTAGTCCACAGCTCTATGGCTACACCTTC CSASPQLYGYTF
- TRBJ1-5 - 15 TRBV24-1 TGTGCCACCAGTGATTCGGGTATGTTGTCGTCGTCCCAGCATTTT CATSDSGMLSSSQHF
TRBD1 TRBJ2-7 - 11 TRBV20-1 TGCAGTGCTAGAGGACAGGGGGAGCAGTACTTC CSARGQGEQYF
TRBD1 TRBJ1-2 - 20 TRBV28 TGTGCCAGCAGTTTAATAGGGGGGGCCCGCCGACAGGGGCTGGACTATGGCTACACCTTC CASSLIGGARRQGLDYGYTF
TRBD1 TRBJ2-3 - 15 TRBV19 TGTGCCAGTAGTATTGACAGGGGCATCACAGATACGCAGTATTTT CASSIDRGITDTQYF
- TRBJ2-7 - 15 TRBV27 TGTGCCAGCAGTTTATCGGGCGGGGACCTCTACGAGCAGTACTTC CASSLSGGDLYEQYF
TRBD1 TRBJ2-7 - 15 TRBV7-2 TGTGCCAGCAGCCCCGCCGGGACAGAGCCCTACGAGCAGTACTTC CASSPAGTEPYEQYF
- TRBJ2-3 - 12 TRBV9 TGTGCCAGCAGCGCGGGCACAGATACGCAGTATTTT CASSAGTDTQYF
- TRBJ1-1 - 17 TRBV21-1 TGTGCCAGCAGCAAAACCCGGGGTTCAAAGATGAACACTGAAGCTTTCTTT CASSKTRGSKMNTEAFF
- TRBJ1-5 - 14 TRBV4-1 TGCGCCAGCAGCCAAGTGGGGCTCGATCAGCCCCAGCATTTT CASSQVGLDQPQHF
- TRBJ1-2 once 13 TRBV12-5 TGTGCTAGTGGTTTGGGGACAAACTATGGCTACACCTTC CASGLGTNYGYTF
TRBD1 TRBJ1-6 - 17 TRBV9 TGTGCCAGCAGCCAACGGGACAGGTTGGCCCTTAACTCACCCCTCCACTTT CASSQRDRLALNSPLHF
TRBD2 TRBJ2-7 - 14 TRBV14 TGTGCCAGCAGCCACAGGCGGGGGGAGTACGAGCAGTACTTC CASSHRRGEYEQYF
- TRBJ2-7 - 15 TRBV11-2 TGTGCCAGCAGCTTTAGGGGGGGAGCCGACTACGAGCAGTACTTC CASSFRGGADYEQYF
TRBD1 TRBJ2-1 - 15 TRBV7-9 TGTGCCAGCACACACTGGACCCAGGGGGCCACGAGGGAGTTCTTC CASTHWTQGATREFF
- TRBJ2-7 - 14 TRBV5-1 TGCGCCAGCAGCCTATCAGGTCTCTCCTACGAGCAGTACTTC CASSLSGLSYEQYF
TRBD2 TRBJ2-7 - 15 TRBV3-1/TRBV3-2 TGTGCCAGCAGCCAACGGAGACTAGCGGGACACACCCAGTACTTC CASSQRRLAGHTQYF
- TRBJ2-7 - 14 TRBV6-4 TGTGCCAGCAGGGTGGGCAGGGAAGCCTACGAGCAGTACTTC CASRVGREAYEQYF
- TRBJ2-2 - 16 TRBV5-1 TGCGCCAGCAGCTTGGTCCAGGTTCTGAACACCGGGGAGCTGTTTTTT CASSLVQVLNTGELFF
TRBD1 TRBJ2-7 - 13 TRBV19 TGTGCCAGTAGTCCAAGGACAGGGTACGAGCAGTACTTC CASSPRTGYEQYF
TRBD1 TRBJ1-4 few 15 TRBV5-1 TGCGCCAGCAGCCCGGACAGGGCCGGGGGGGAAAAACTGTTTTTT CASSPDRAGGEKLFF
- TRBJ1-2 - 13 TRBV15 TGTGCCACCAGCATGACAGAAAGATCTGGCTACACCTTC CATSMTERSGYTF
TRBD2 TRBJ2-3 - 17 TRBV7-2 TGTGCCAGCAGCTTAGGGACTAGCGGAGCTAGCACAGATACGCAGTATTTT CASSLGTSGASTDTQYF
- TRBJ2-7 - 12 TRBV6-5 TGTGCCAGCAGCTCCGGACAGTACGAGCAGTACTTC CASSSGQYEQYF
TRBD1 TRBJ1-6 many 13 TRBV2 TGTGCCGGACAGGGGGAACTAAATTCACCCCTCCACTTT CAGQGELNSPLHF
- TRBJ2-1 once 17 TRBV6-2/TRBV6-3 TGTGCCAGCAGTTACCAGTCAGGGATCTCGCTTACAAATGAGCAGTTCTTC CASSYQSGISLTNEQFF
- TRBJ1-2 - 12 TRBV5-4 TGTGCCAGCAGCTTGGATTCAGGCGGCTACACCTTC CASSLDSGGYTF
- TRBJ1-6 - 13 TRBV5-1 TGCGCCAGCAGCTTCTCTGACAATTCTGCCCTCCACTTT CASSFSDNSALHF
- TRBJ1-2 - 16 TRBV30 TGTGCCTGGAAAATAGGGAGGAGGGAGTACGAGGGTGGCTACACCTTC CAWKIGRREYEGGYTF
- TRBJ1-6 - 16 TRBV4-3 TGCGCCAGCAGCCCGGTCGGTCAGGGGAGCAATTCACCCCTCCACTTT CASSPVGQGSNSPLHF
- TRBJ1-1 few 12 TRBV2 TGTGCCAGCAGTGACCAGAACACTGAAGCTTTCTTT CASSDQNTEAFF
- TRBJ1-1 - 14 TRBV5-1 TGCGCCAGCAGCCACGACGGGATGAACACTGAAGCTTTCTTT CASSHDGMNTEAFF
TRBD2 TRBJ2-3 - 17 TRBV4-2 TGTGCCAGCAGCCAAGGGAATAGCGGGGGGGCCGGTGATACGCAGTATTTT CASSQGNSGGAGDTQYF
- TRBJ1-1 - 14 TRBV18 TGTGCCAGCTCACCACGCCGGGACAACGGTGAAGCTTTCTTT CASSPRRDNGEAFF
- TRBJ1-2 once 14 TRBV5-6 TGTGCCAGCAGCCTCGCGAGGACACTCTATGGCTACACCTTC CASSLARTLYGYTF
TRBD1 TRBJ1-2 - 14 TRBV14 TGTGCCAGCAGCTCCGACAGGGGTAACTATGGCTACACCTTC CASSSDRGNYGYTF
TRBD1 TRBJ2-5 few 13 TRBV5-1 TGCGCCAGCAGCCCGACAGGGGGAGAGACCCAGTACTTC CASSPTGGETQYF